The clone carrying this T cell receptor beta chain has ten or more counts. Antigen unknown. The sample originates from a study of T-cell reconstitution after alpha-beta-depleted transplantation in children. Overall study findings and caveats: Surviving recipient cells, namely T cells and thymic progenitors, were the source of high day-60 TCRbeta diversity in some patients. It was newly produced T cells that mostly accounted for T-cell counts and diversity one year after transplant. Alpha-beta T cells present about two months after transplant were reported to originate from several hundred expanded graft clones.

Preparation of the TCRbeta library was carried out with unique molecular identifiers. TCRdb recomputed calls from the PCR reads with MiXCR, one row per CDR3 protein. The sample has 100,000 to 150,000 distinct CDR3 sequences; 23% are singletons. CDR3 length: 16 amino acids. Germline loops: CDR1 MNHNS, CDR2 SASEGT. Trimming pared 7 bases from V and 0 bases from J, leaving 16 bases between. This chain connects TRBV6-1 to TRBJ1-5; tentative D call: TRBD1 (5 bases). The sequencing used PBMCs, mostly from graft donor cells, collected 180 days after TCRalphabeta/CD19-depleted stem cell transplant. This clonotype was sampled from a male patient aged 2 to 9 who had a stem cell transplant for chronic granulomatous disease, so the T cells may come from the graft donor. CDR3: CASTHLGLGSNQPQHF. The CDR3 region has the DNA TGTGCCAGCACCCACTTGGGGCTGGGTAGCAATCAGCCCCAGCATTTT.